Below, 29 T cell receptor beta chains from the same sample are listed, as sequenced in a study of T cells in narcolepsy. Generated by immunoSEQ multiplex PCR, the TCRdb table keeps only in-frame clones and is missing some. This table holds tens of thousands of clones, roughly 78% found once. The sample consisted of CD45RA- memory CD4+ T cells from PBMCs. These receptors were taken from a human donor with narcolepsy.

The gene calls are TRBV5-1 and TRBJ2-3; D unclear. Germline CDR1 and CDR2: SGHRS and YFSETQ. The CDR3 loop spans 15 amino acids. Trimming left V 0 bases short and J 0 bases short, with 8 bases between. In DNA form, the CDR3 reads TGCGCCAGCAGCTTGGACGGCACTAGCACAGATACGCAGTATTTT. Translated: CASSLDGTSTDTQYF. The complete variable domain, with remaining parts taken from reference TRBV5-1 and TRBJ2-3, reads KAGVTQTPRYLIKTRGQQVTLSCSPISGHRSVSWYQQTPGQGLQFLFEYFSETQRNKGNFPGRFSGRQFSNSRSEMNVSTLELGDSALYLCASSLDGTSTDTQYFGPGTRLTVL.

The chain employs TRBV5-1 and TRBJ2-1; D is unresolved. Trimming took 7 bases from V and 9 from J, leaving 17 bases between them. The CDR3 loop spans 13 amino acids. CDR1 SGHRS and CDR2 YFSETQ come from the germline V gene. The CDR3 protein is CASGKGFSIEQFF. DNA of the CDR3: TGCGCCAGCGGGAAAGGGTTCTCGATTGAGCAGTTCTTC.

Of note for this clone: Other DNA sequences within the sample encode an identical CDR3. This rearrangement joins TRBV6-1 to TRBJ2-5; TRBD1 or TRBD2 may be the D gene (5 bases each). V dropped 3 bases and J dropped 5 bases, with 16 bases sitting between them. This CDR3 comprises 15 residues. In germline, CDR1 is MNHNS, CDR2 SASEGT. The CDR3 is CASSEGVFSQETQYF. As DNA, the CDR3 is TGTGCCAGCAGTGAGGGGGTTTTCAGCCAGGAGACCCAGTACTTC.

The chain links TRBV6-4 to TRBJ1-6, with 8 bases fitting TRBD1. V dropped 5 bases and J dropped 7; count of bases not matched to a gene: 4. The CDR3 extends over 14 amino acids. Germline V gives CDR1 MRHNA, CDR2 SNTAGT. The CDR3 DNA follows: TGTGCCAGCAGTCGGACAGGGCAGAATTCACCCCTCCACTTT. It translates to CASSRTGQNSPLHF.

The V and J genes are TRBV6-1 and TRBJ1-1; weak D call: TRBD1 (6 bases). The germline CDR1 and CDR2 sequences are MNHNS and SASEGT. The V end was cut by 10 bases, the J end by 6 bases, with 18 bases between. The CDR3 spans 13 residues. The CDR3 bases are TGTGCCACCCTGGGGGGCCCCAACGCTGAAGCTTTCTTT. This encodes CATLGGPNAEAFF.

This clone was recorded a few times. The chain is built from TRBV6-4 and TRBJ2-7, with D perhaps TRBD2 (5 bases). Looked up from germline, CDR1 is MRHNA and CDR2 is SNTAGT. The CDR3 is made up of 13 amino acids. Trimming left V 7 bases short and J 5 bases short, with 15 bases between. CDR3 region: CASITGIHDEQYF. DNA for the CDR3: TGTGCCAGCATAACGGGAATTCACGACGAGCAGTACTTC.

The chain recombines TRBV28 with TRBJ2-7; D is unclear. V lost 7 bases and J 0 bases, leaving 7 bases between the germline ends. Germline V CDR1 and CDR2: MDHEN, SYDVKM. CDR3 length equals 12 residues. CDR3 residues: CASMEASYEQYF. CDR3 in DNA: TGTGCCAGCATGGAAGCCTCCTACGAGCAGTACTTC.

The chain is built from TRBV19 and TRBJ2-7; TRBD2 aligns across 9 bases. There are 13 residues in the CDR3. CDR1 and CDR2 (germline): LNHDA, SQIVND (reference sequence). The V and J ends lost 4 bases and 2 bases, in that order; junction bases with no gene match: 0. CDR3 bases: TGTGCCAGTAGTACTAGCGGGGCCTACGAGCAGTACTTC. Translation: CASSTSGAYEQYF.

CDR3 residues: CASSSDRGYNSPLHF. The CDR3 DNA reads TGTGCCAGTAGTTCGGACAGGGGGTATAATTCACCCCTCCACTTT. This chain connects TRBV19 to TRBJ1-6; 10 nucleotides line up with TRBD1. The CDR3 has 15 amino acids. V shed 5 bases and J 4 bases; nucleotides not matched to a gene: 2. CDR1 is LNHDA, CDR2 SQIVND, per germline (reference sequence). The variable domain in full, completed from reference TRBV19 and TRBJ1-6, reads DGGITQSPKYLFRKEGQNVTLSCEQNLNHDAMYWYRQDPGQGLRLIYYSQIVNDFQKGDIAEGYSVSREKKESFPLTVTSAQKNPTAFYLCASSSDRGYNSPLHFGNGTRLTVT.

The rearrangement joins TRBV19 to TRBJ1-2; D remains unclear. Germline V gene lookup returns CDR1 LNHDA and CDR2 SQIVND (reference sequence). Deletions cut 4 bases from V and 4 bases from J, with 16 bases between. CDR3 length: 15 amino acids. The CDR3 spells CASSRGSRILYGYTF. CDR3 bases: TGTGCCAGTAGTAGAGGCAGTAGGATTCTCTATGGCTACACCTTC.

The J gene is TRBJ2-5, the V gene TRBV5-6, with TRBD2 as a possible D gene (6 bases). V was trimmed by 6 bases and J by 1 base, leaving 10 bases between them. The germline V gene encodes CDR1 SGHDT and CDR2 YYEEEE. There are 13 residues in the CDR3. CDR3 protein: CASTELAQETQYF. The DNA of the CDR3 is TGTGCCAGCACCGAACTAGCCCAAGAGACCCAGTACTTC.

The chain couples TRBV6-1 to TRBJ2-6; D call uncertain. The CDR3 extends over 17 amino acids. V was trimmed by 2 bases and J by 4 bases, leaving 15 bases between them. Germline loops: CDR1 MNHNS, CDR2 SASEGT. In nucleotides, the CDR3 is TGTGCCAGCAGTGAACAGCCAGGAGAGTTCGGGGCCAACGTCCTGACTTTC. It is translated as CASSEQPGEFGANVLTF.

This sequence joins TRBV27 and TRBJ2-4; 10 bases are a match to TRBD2. The V gene's germline CDR1 is MNHEY and CDR2 SMNVEV (reference sequence). V gave up 2 bases and J gave up 0 bases; unmatched junction bases: 13. There are 20 residues in the CDR3. The CDR3: CASSLRVKRGGEVAKNIQYF. In nucleotides, the CDR3 is TGTGCCAGCAGTTTACGAGTGAAGCGGGGGGGAGAGGTAGCCAAAAACATTCAGTACTTC.

This clone turned up a few times. The chain combines TRBV10-3 with TRBJ1-2; possibly TRBD1 for D (5 bases). Trimming shortened V by 0 bases and J by 5 bases, and 19 bases separated the two germline ends. CDR3 length: 17 residues. Germline CDR1 and CDR2: ENHRY and SYGVKD. This chain's CDR3 is CAISESPRGDWGYGYTF. DNA of the CDR3: TGTGCCATCAGTGAGTCCCCCCGAGGAGACTGGGGGTATGGCTACACCTTC.

The rearrangement links TRBV6-1 to TRBJ2-3, with a possible D match to TRBD2 (5 bases). Germline V gene lookup returns CDR1 MNHNS and CDR2 SASEGT. The CDR3 runs 14 residues. The V and J ends lost 3 bases and 7 bases respectively, with 14 bases between them. CDR3 sequence (DNA): TGTGCCAGCAGTGACTCAGGACTCCTAAATACGCAGTATTTT. It yields the protein CASSDSGLLNTQYF.

The rearrangement uses TRBV6-5 and TRBJ2-1; TRBD1 aligns across 8 bases. J lost 5 bases, V lost 6 bases, and 9 bases had no gene match. The CDR3 is 15 residues long. CDR1 is MNHEY, CDR2 SVGAGI, per germline. The CDR3, as DNA: TGTGCCAGCAGGCTCGGGGGACAGGCCAACAATGAGCAGTTCTTC. Amino acids: CASRLGGQANNEQFF.

V usage is TRBV28 and J usage is TRBJ1-4; D remains unclear. In germline, CDR1 is MDHEN, CDR2 SYDVKM. This CDR3 comprises 13 residues. V dropped 6 bases and J dropped 8 bases, with 13 bases sitting between them. The CDR3 sequence: CASSLGREEKLFF. DNA for the CDR3: TGTGCCAGCAGCCTAGGACGGGAGGAAAAACTGTTTTTT.

V is TRBV5-1 and J is TRBJ1-1; D not certain. Trimming cost V 0 bases and J 2 bases, with 11 bases left between them. The germline CDR1 and CDR2 sequences are SGHRS and YFSETQ. This CDR3 region has 15 residues. The CDR3 spells CASSLDVGRNTEAFF. In nucleotides, the CDR3 is TGCGCCAGCAGCTTGGATGTAGGCAGAAACACTGAAGCTTTCTTT.

This clone was seen only once. The chain has TRBV4-1 and TRBJ1-6; 10 bases align to TRBD1. Trimming at V came to 0 bases and at J to 4 bases, leaving 12 bases not matched to a gene. The CDR3 covers 20 residues. The germline gives CDR1 MGHRA, CDR2 YSYEKL. The DNA for the CDR3 is TGCGCCAGCAGCCAAGACGATAGAGGGACAGGGGCACCATATAATTCACCCCTCCACTTT. This gives the protein CASSQDDRGTGAPYNSPLHF.

The chain carries TRBV15 and TRBJ2-7; the D gene is possibly TRBD2 (5 bases). Trimming removed 5 bases from V and 2 bases from J, with 16 bases in between. This CDR3 is 15 amino acids long. From germline, CDR1 is LNHNV and CDR2 YYDKDF (reference sequence). CDR3 bases: TGTGCCACCAGCCGAGGGCAGGATTCGACCTACGAGCAGTACTTC. Translating gives CATSRGQDSTYEQYF.

This clone was found once. This chain uses TRBV29-1 with TRBJ1-2; unclear D gene. Germline V gives CDR1 SQVTM, CDR2 ANQGSEA. This CDR3 has 12 amino acids. V lost 4 bases, J lost 3 bases, and 9 bases lay in between. For the CDR3, the DNA is TGCAGCGTTGGGGGAGGCTACTATGGCTACACCTTC. It translates to CSVGGGYYGYTF.

This chain connects TRBV29-1 to TRBJ1-1; 12 nucleotides agree with TRBD1. Germline V lookup: CDR1 SQVTM, CDR2 ANQGSEA. The V segment lost 8 bases and the J segment 4 bases; nucleotides outside the gene matches: 8. The CDR3 runs to 14 residues. CDR3 in amino acids: CSTDRDRGRTEAFF. CDR3 nucleotides: TGCAGCACAGACCGGGACAGGGGGCGCACTGAAGCTTTCTTT.

V usage is TRBV7-2 and J usage is TRBJ2-2; 14 bases match TRBD2. The CDR3 covers 16 residues. CDR1 and CDR2 from the germline V gene are SGHTA and FQGNSA. The ends lost 3 bases at V and 4 bases at J; junction bases unmatched: 1. Written as DNA, the CDR3 is TGTGCCAGCAGCTTGGGACTAGCGGGAGTCACCGGGGAGCTGTTTTTT. Translating it yields CASSLGLAGVTGELFF.

The chain links TRBV4-1 to TRBJ1-1; TRBD1 might be the D (5 bases). Per germline, CDR1 MGHRA and CDR2 YSYEKL. V lost 5 bases and J 0 bases, leaving 13 bases between the germline ends. There are 15 residues in the CDR3. CDR3 protein: CASSFRRGVNTEAFF. CDR3 bases: TGCGCCAGCAGCTTCCGCCGGGGGGTGAACACTGAAGCTTTCTTT.

The rearrangement uses TRBV9 and TRBJ2-6, with D perhaps matching TRBD1 or TRBD2 (5 bases each). Trimming took 4 bases from V and 4 from J, leaving 12 bases between them. This CDR3 has 15 residues. The germline CDR1 and CDR2 sequences are SGDLS and YYNGEE. The CDR3 DNA is TGTGCCAGCAGCCCCCAGGGAGCCGGGGCCAACGTCCTGACTTTC. Its translation is CASSPQGAGANVLTF.

This sequence joins TRBV5-5 and TRBJ2-2, with 13 bases identical to TRBD2. The CDR3 contains 16 residues. Germline CDR1 and CDR2: SGHKS and YYEKEE (reference sequence). V trimming: 4 bases; J trimming: 4 bases; junction bases outside the gene matches: 4. Here the CDR3 reads CASSTSGGAGTGELFF. Written as DNA, the CDR3 is TGTGCCAGCAGCACTAGCGGGGGGGCAGGCACCGGGGAGCTGTTTTTT.

J is TRBJ2-1 and V is TRBV5-1; 9 nucleotides agree with TRBD1. The junction had 8 bases not matched to a gene; V was cut back by 5 bases and J by 8 bases. This CDR3 comprises 14 residues. Germline V lookup: CDR1 SGHRS, CDR2 YFSETQ. CDR3 DNA: TGCGCCAGCAGGGCCGGGACAGGGATGGATGAGCAGTTCTTC. Its translation: CASRAGTGMDEQFF.

In regard to this clone: The sample holds other DNA sequences that translate to the same CDR3. The chain joins TRBV2 to TRBJ2-1, with D hard to call. The CDR3 sequence is 11 residues long. The germline V gene has CDR1 SNHLY and CDR2 FYNNEI. Trimming cost V 4 bases and J 4 bases, with 2 bases left between them. CDR3 sequence (DNA): TGTGCCAGCAGTGTTTACAATGAGCAGTTCTTC. It specifies CASSVYNEQFF.

This chain connects TRBV11-1 to TRBJ2-4; D is uncertain. The germline gives CDR1 SGHAT, CDR2 FQDESV (reference sequence). The V end was cut by 3 bases, the J end by 0 bases, with 9 bases between. The CDR3 sequence is 15 residues long. Written as DNA, the CDR3 is TGTGCCAGCAGCTTGGGTGATTTAGCCAAAAACATTCAGTACTTC. As protein: CASSLGDLAKNIQYF.